The 15 T cell receptor beta chains in this list originate from one sample, sequenced in a study of T-cell memory formation after mild COVID-19. TCRdb reprocessed the 5' RACE reads via MiXCR and lists one record per CDR3 protein. This table has roughly 240,000 distinct CDR3 sequences, roughly 17% appearing once. Sequencing was performed on PBMCs or a T cell subset sorted from them (not recorded which). Every receptor here comes from a young man who had mild COVID-19 (a few samples of this study predate the infection). Cell type and time point are not known.

V gene TRBV29-1 combines with J gene TRBJ2-3; D is perhaps TRBD2 (5 bases). The CDR3 totals 13 residues. The V and J ends lost 4 bases and 5 bases respectively, with 13 bases between them. CDR1 and CDR2 (germline): SQVTM, ANQGSEA. The CDR3 nucleotides are TGCAGCGTTGCAAGAGGGAGTGGAGATACGCAGTATTTT. Translating gives CSVARGSGDTQYF.

This sequence joins TRBV10-3 and TRBJ1-1; tentatively, D is TRBD1 (6 bases). Germline V CDR1 and CDR2: ENHRY, SYGVKD. This CDR3 contains 15 residues. V gave up 8 bases and J gave up 4 bases, with 20 bases separating them. DNA for the CDR3: TGTGCCATCGGAGAGTGGAATGGAGGGGGCACTGAAGCTTTCTTT. This translates into CAIGEWNGGGTEAFF.

This clonotype occurred a few times. The rearrangement joins TRBV12-3 or TRBV12-4 to TRBJ2-5, with D maybe TRBD1 (6 bases). CDR3 size: 14 residues. V lost 7 bases, J lost 3 bases, and 15 bases lay in between. This CDR3 reads CASNPDRWEETQYF. CDR3 in DNA: TGTGCCAGCAATCCCGACAGGTGGGAAGAGACCCAGTACTTC.

In this sample, this clonotype turned up once. This chain links TRBV4-1 with TRBJ2-6; TRBD1 aligns across 8 bases. The V and J ends lost 0 bases and 4 bases, in that order; junction bases with no gene match: 8. Germline V gene sequence: CDR1 MGHRA, CDR2 YSYEKL. This CDR3 has 18 residues. This chain's CDR3 is CASSQEAQGAGGANVLTF. The CDR3 DNA reads as TGCGCCAGCAGCCAAGAAGCCCAGGGGGCGGGCGGGGCCAACGTCCTGACTTTC.

The gene calls are TRBV10-3 and TRBJ2-5; 8 nucleotides align to TRBD1. Germline CDR1 is ENHRY and CDR2 is SYGVKD. The CDR3 contains 13 residues. V lost 10 bases, J lost 3 bases, and 7 bases stayed unmatched. The CDR3: CATNQGAEETQYF. CDR3 sequence (DNA): TGTGCCACCAACCAGGGGGCTGAAGAGACCCAGTACTTC.

This clonotype occurred a few times. The DNA of the CDR3 is TGTGCCAGCACTGGAGAGTACGACGAGCAGTACGTC. This gives the protein CASTGEYDEQYV. The rearrangement joins TRBV6-6 to TRBJ2-7; D is unclear. With 7 bases removed from V and 5 bases from J, the gap between germline ends came to 12 bases. CDR1 and CDR2 (germline): MNHNY, SVGAGI (reference sequence). The CDR3 sequence is 12 residues long.

The chain joins TRBV7-2 to TRBJ2-2; D is tentatively TRBD1 or TRBD2 (6 bases each). Germline V gives CDR1 SGHTA, CDR2 FQGNSA. V lost 2 bases and J 3 bases, leaving 13 bases between the germline ends. The CDR3 covers 16 residues. The CDR3 nucleotides read TGTGCCAGCAGCTTATCCGGGGGCCCTTACACCGGGGAGCTGTTTTTT. This translates into CASSLSGGPYTGELFF.

This clonotype was detected only a few times. V usage is TRBV20-1 and J usage is TRBJ2-5; D is perhaps TRBD1 (5 bases). Germline V gene sequence: CDR1 DFQATT, CDR2 SNEGSKA (reference sequence). This CDR3 comprises 15 residues. The germline V and J ends were trimmed by 3 bases and 3 bases, with 17 bases remaining between them. Written as DNA, the CDR3 is TGCAGTGCTAGGGGCTCTTTTGCAGGGAAAGAGACCCAGTACTTC. It is translated as CSARGSFAGKETQYF.

Only a few counts were recorded for this clonotype. This chain uses TRBV7-2 with TRBJ2-5, with a possible D match to TRBD1 (10 bases). The CDR3 length is 16 residues. Germline V gene lookup returns CDR1 SGHTA and CDR2 FQGNSA. Trimming left V 2 bases short and J 9 bases short, with 22 bases between. The chain's CDR3 is CASSLLTGGGGVPQYF. The DNA for the CDR3 is TGTGCCAGCAGCTTACTGACAGGGGGCGGGGGGGTGCCCCAGTACTTC.

The chain couples TRBV10-3 to TRBJ2-7, with 12 bases lining up with TRBD1. Germline V CDR1 and CDR2: ENHRY, SYGVKD. The CDR3 loop spans 14 amino acids. With V trimmed by 6 bases and J by 5 bases, 5 bases remained unmatched. CDR3 loop: CAIRAGTGGNEQYV. CDR3 DNA sequence: TGTGCCATCAGGGCGGGGACAGGGGGCAACGAGCAGTACGTC.

This clonotype turned up a few times. V is TRBV4-1 and J is TRBJ2-1; D is unclear. This CDR3 is 14 amino acids long. CDR1 is MGHRA and CDR2 is YSYEKL in the germline V gene. Trimming stripped 0 bases from V and 6 bases from J, with 9 bases between. CDR3 residues: CASSQDPEANEQFF. In DNA, the CDR3 is TGCGCCAGCAGCCAAGACCCCGAGGCCAATGAGCAGTTCTTC.

This clonotype was detected only once. The chain is built from TRBV21-1 and TRBJ1-5. TRBV21-1 has pseudogene status. CDR3 length: 14 amino acids. The CDR3 here is CASSNGVGNQPQHF. The CDR3, as DNA: TGTGCCAGCAGCAATGGGGTAGGCAATCAGCCCCAGCATTTT.

The rearrangement joins TRBV4-3 to TRBJ2-4, with a weak D call TRBD1 (6 bases). CDR3 size: 14 residues. Between the trimmed V and J ends, which lost 1 base and 8 bases, there was a span of 12 bases. CDR1 LGHNA and CDR2 YSLEER come from the germline V gene. CDR3 sequence (DNA): TGCGCCAGCAGCCAAGCCGGACAGAGGGACATTCAGTACTTC. As protein: CASSQAGQRDIQYF.

The chain has TRBV18 and TRBJ2-7; no reliable D call. This CDR3 spans 15 amino acids. Germline V CDR1 and CDR2: KGHSH, LQKENI. Trimming removed 4 bases at V and 2 bases at J, with 15 bases between. For the CDR3, the DNA is TGTGCCAGCTCACTAATCGGTGGGTCAGCCTACGAGCAGTACTTC. Translated, it gives CASSLIGGSAYEQYF. Complete variable domain (other parts from reference TRBV18 and TRBJ2-7): NAGVMQNPRHLVRRRGQEARLRCSPMKGHSHVYWYRQLPEEGLKFMVYLQKENIIDESGMPKERFSAEFPKEGPSILRIQQVVRGDSAAYFCASSLIGGSAYEQYFGPGTRLTVT.

This chain links TRBV2 with TRBJ2-7; D is perhaps TRBD2 (5 bases). The V end lost 4 bases, the J end lost 6 bases, and 19 bases lay between the germline ends. Germline CDR1 reads SNHLY; CDR2 reads FYNNEI. CDR3 length equals 15 residues. CDR3: CASSGQAGRHSEQYF. Written as DNA, the CDR3 is TGTGCCAGCAGTGGGCAGGCGGGCCGACACTCCGAGCAGTACTTC. Full variable domain (outside the CDR3, taken from reference TRBV2 and TRBJ2-7): EPEVTQTPSHQVTQMGQEVILRCVPISNHLYFYWYRQILGQKVEFLVSFYNNEISEKSEIFDDQFSVERPDGSNFTLKIRSTKLEDSAMYFCASSGQAGRHSEQYFGPGTRLTVT.